A selection of T cell receptor beta chains follows, all from one sample in a study of cytomegalovirus exposure and HLA in healthy donors. TCRdb keeps only in-frame clones here, not all; method: immunoSEQ multiplex PCR. The sample shows 150,000 to 200,000 clones, roughly 84% of them seen only once. Sequenced material: PBMCs. These receptors came from a man aged 18 to 35 in good health and CMV-seropositive. Each CDR3 is given with its conserved first and last residue. The order of the fields is V gene, J gene, D gene, clone size, CDR3 protein, CDR3 DNA. A D gene is named only where the DNA matches it firmly. Size values are once, few and many counts, or a class for expanded clones, and some rows have none.

>TRBV2|TRBJ1-5|.|.
CASSARERDQHF
TGTGCCAGCAGTGCGAGGGAGCGGGACCAGCATTTT
>TRBV28|TRBJ2-1|.|.
CASSRDEQFF
TGTGCCAGCAGTCGGGATGAGCAGTTCTTC
>TRBV27|TRBJ2-7|.|once
CASIRPGGYEQYF
TGTGCCAGCATCCGGCCTGGGGGGTACGAGCAGTACTTC
>TRBV9|TRBJ2-5|TRBD2|once
CASSSRTSGGQETQYF
TGTGCCAGCAGCTCCAGGACTAGCGGAGGACAAGAGACCCAGTACTTC
>TRBV25-1|TRBJ1-2|TRBD1|.
CASSESHLGQGPLYGYTF
TGTGCCAGCAGTGAATCCCATTTGGGACAGGGACCGCTCTATGGCTACACCTTC
>TRBV5-1|TRBJ1-2|.|.
CASSQGNRGGYGYTF
TGCGCCAGCAGCCAAGGGAACCGGGGGGGGTATGGCTACACCTTC
>TRBV5-1|TRBJ2-3|TRBD2|.
CASSPGRLAGGRDTQYF
TGCGCCAGCAGCCCAGGACGACTAGCGGGAGGTCGAGATACGCAGTATTTT
>TRBV14|TRBJ2-2|TRBD1|.
CASSPSQGAVGELFF
TGTGCCAGCAGCCCAAGCCAGGGGGCGGTCGGGGAGCTGTTTTTT
>TRBV30|TRBJ1-2|TRBD1|few
CAWILDRGPYYGYTF
TGTGCCTGGATCCTGGACAGGGGACCTTACTATGGCTACACCTTC
>TRBV7-9|TRBJ1-4|TRBD1|.
CASSPDRGKLFF
TGTGCCAGCAGCCCTGACAGGGGAAAACTGTTTTTT
>TRBV6-1|TRBJ2-7|TRBD2|.
CASKLAGDPYEQYF
TGTGCCAGCAAACTAGCGGGAGACCCCTACGAGCAGTACTTC
>TRBV7-3|TRBJ2-1|TRBD1|.
CASSSLGQGHNEQFF
TGTGCCAGCAGCTCACTCGGACAGGGGCACAATGAGCAGTTCTTC
>TRBV27|TRBJ1-2|TRBD1|.
CASSSRRQGGGYGYTF
TGTGCCAGCAGTTCGCGTCGACAGGGGGGGGGCTATGGCTACACCTTC
>TRBV6-5|TRBJ2-7|.|.
CASRGLDEQYF
TGTGCCAGCAGGGGCTTAGACGAGCAGTACTTC
>TRBV21-1|TRBJ2-7|.|.
CASNSAGDGGSSYEQYF
TGTGCCAGCAACTCAGCGGGGGACGGCGGGAGTTCCTACGAGCAGTACTTC
>TRBV5-1|TRBJ2-7|.|.
CASTGKPYEQYF
TGCGCCAGCACTGGCAAACCCTACGAGCAGTACTTC
>TRBV29-1|TRBJ2-3|TRBD2|.
CSVETLAGKQYF
TGCAGCGTTGAAACACTAGCGGGGAAGCAGTATTTT
>TRBV6-5|TRBJ2-7|.|.
CASSYSDGQTYEQYF
TGTGCCAGCAGTTACTCGGATGGACAGACTTACGAGCAGTACTTC
>TRBV5-6|TRBJ1-2|.|once
CASSSGQREGRNYGYTF
TGTGCCAGCAGCAGCGGACAGAGAGAAGGACGTAACTATGGCTACACCTTC
>TRBV6-5|TRBJ1-2|TRBD1|.
CASSYSTGRREGYTF
TGTGCCAGCAGTTACTCGACAGGGAGACGAGAGGGCTACACCTTC
>TRBV6-4|TRBJ1-2|.|.
CASSERGGSGYTF
TGTGCCAGCAGTGAGAGGGGGGGAAGTGGCTACACCTTC
>TRBV19|TRBJ2-1|.|.
CASSFRQNNEQFF
TGTGCCAGTAGTTTCAGACAGAACAATGAGCAGTTCTTC
>TRBV6-4|TRBJ2-2|TRBD2|few
CASSDTLAGRTGELFF
TGTGCCAGCAGTGACACCCTAGCGGGACGCACCGGGGAGCTGTTTTTT
>TRBV6-5|TRBJ1-2|TRBD1|.
CASREMGQKNYGYTF
TGTGCCAGCAGAGAAATGGGACAGAAAAACTATGGCTACACCTTC
>TRBV5-1|TRBJ1-1|TRBD1|.
CASSQGDGTEAFF
TGCGCCAGCAGCCAGGGGGACGGTACTGAAGCTTTCTTT
>TRBV7-3|TRBJ1-1|.|.
CASSLAPLGGKNTEAFF
TGTGCCAGCAGCTTAGCCCCCCTCGGGGGAAAGAACACTGAAGCTTTCTTT
>TRBV6-8|TRBJ2-7|TRBD1|.
CASTSGTGGYEQYF
TGTGCCAGCACCTCGGGGACAGGTGGGTACGAGCAGTACTTC
>TRBV9|TRBJ2-1|TRBD1|.
CATLVAGGNEQFF
TGTGCCACCTTGGTGGCAGGGGGCAATGAGCAGTTCTTC